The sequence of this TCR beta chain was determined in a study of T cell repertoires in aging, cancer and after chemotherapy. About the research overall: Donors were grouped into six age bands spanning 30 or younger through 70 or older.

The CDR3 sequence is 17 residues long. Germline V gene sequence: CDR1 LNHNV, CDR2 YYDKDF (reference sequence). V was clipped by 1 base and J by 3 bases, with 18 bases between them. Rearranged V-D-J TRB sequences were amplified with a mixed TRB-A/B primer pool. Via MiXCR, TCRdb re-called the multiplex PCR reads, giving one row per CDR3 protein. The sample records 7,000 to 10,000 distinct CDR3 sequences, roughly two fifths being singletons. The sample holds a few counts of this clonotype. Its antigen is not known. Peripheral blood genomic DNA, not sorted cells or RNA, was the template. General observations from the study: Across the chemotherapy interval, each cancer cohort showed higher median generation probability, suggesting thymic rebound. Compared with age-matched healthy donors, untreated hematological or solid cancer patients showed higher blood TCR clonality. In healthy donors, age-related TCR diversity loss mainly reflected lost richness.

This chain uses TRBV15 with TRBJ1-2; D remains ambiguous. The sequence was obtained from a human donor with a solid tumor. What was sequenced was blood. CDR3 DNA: TGTGCCACCAGCAGAGTAGGGTATGAGGTCAGACACTATGGCTACACCTTC. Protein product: CATSRVGYEVRHYGYTF.